This TCR beta chain was observed in a study of cytomegalovirus exposure and HLA in healthy donors. The study, taken as a whole, reports: Reportedly, cytomegalovirus status was diagnosed with high sensitivity and specificity.

The CDR3 is made up of 14 amino acids. Germline V gives CDR1 SGDLS, CDR2 YYNGEE. The V and J ends lost 0 bases and 10 bases, in that order; junction bases with no gene match: 6. The PCR had 60 Vbeta and 13 Jbeta primers. Using immunoSEQ multiplex PCR, the repertoire was profiled, and TCRdb retains in-frame clones only, with some absent. The data hold about 200,000 clones, with roughly 80% observed a single time. With respect to this clone: The antigen is unknown.

The chain uses TRBV9 and TRBJ2-1; 8 bases are a match to TRBD1. The sequence came from a girl aged 2-9 years in good health and CMV-seronegative. The sequenced material came from PBMCs. In DNA, the CDR3 is TGTGCCAGCAGCGTAGACGCAGGACAGGGAGAGCAGTTCTTC. Amino acids: CASSVDAGQGEQFF.